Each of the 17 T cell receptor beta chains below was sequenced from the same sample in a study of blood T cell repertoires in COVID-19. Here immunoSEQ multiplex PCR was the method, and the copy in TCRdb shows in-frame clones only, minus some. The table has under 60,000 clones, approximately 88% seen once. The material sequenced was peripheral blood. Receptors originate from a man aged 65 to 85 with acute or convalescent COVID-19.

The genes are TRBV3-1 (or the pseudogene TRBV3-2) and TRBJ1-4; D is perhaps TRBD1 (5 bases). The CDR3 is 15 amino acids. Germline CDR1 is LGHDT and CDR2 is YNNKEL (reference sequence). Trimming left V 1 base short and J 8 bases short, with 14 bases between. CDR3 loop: CASSQGAGAGEKLFF. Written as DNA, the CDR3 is TGTGCCAGCAGCCAAGGGGCAGGAGCAGGGGAAAAACTGTTTTTT.

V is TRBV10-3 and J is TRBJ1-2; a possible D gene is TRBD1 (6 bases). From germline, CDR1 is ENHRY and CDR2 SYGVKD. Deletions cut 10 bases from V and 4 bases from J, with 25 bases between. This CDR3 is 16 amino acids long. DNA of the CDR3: TGTGCCACCGTCCCAGGACGGGACATACTGGGCTATGGCTACACCTTC. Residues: CATVPGRDILGYGYTF.

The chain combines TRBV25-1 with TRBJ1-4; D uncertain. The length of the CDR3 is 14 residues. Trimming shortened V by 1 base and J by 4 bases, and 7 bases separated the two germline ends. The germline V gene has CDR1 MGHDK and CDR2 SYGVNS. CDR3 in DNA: TGTGCCAGCAGTGAATTCCGGGGTAATGAAAAACTGTTTTTT. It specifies CASSEFRGNEKLFF.

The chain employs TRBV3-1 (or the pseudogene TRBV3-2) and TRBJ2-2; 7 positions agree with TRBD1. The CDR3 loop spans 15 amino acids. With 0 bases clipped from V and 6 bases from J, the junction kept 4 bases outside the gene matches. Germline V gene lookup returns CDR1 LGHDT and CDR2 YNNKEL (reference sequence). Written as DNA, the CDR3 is TGTGCCAGCAGCCAAGAACAGGGGACGGCCGGGGAGCTGTTTTTT. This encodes CASSQEQGTAGELFF.

CDR3 in DNA: TGTGCCAGCAGCGTAGGGGAGGGATACGAGCAGTACTTC. Translation: CASSVGEGYEQYF. The chain uses TRBV9 and TRBJ2-7; 7 bases match TRBD2. Germline lookup yields CDR1 SGDLS and CDR2 YYNGEE. V lost 0 bases, J lost 4 bases, and 1 base stayed unmatched. This CDR3 has 13 amino acids.

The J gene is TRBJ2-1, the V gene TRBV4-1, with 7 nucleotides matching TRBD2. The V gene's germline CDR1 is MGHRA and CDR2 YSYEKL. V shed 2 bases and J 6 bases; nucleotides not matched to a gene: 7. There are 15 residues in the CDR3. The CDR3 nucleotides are TGCGCCAGCAGCCAACTGGCGGGAGAAGGCAATGAGCAGTTCTTC. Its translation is CASSQLAGEGNEQFF.

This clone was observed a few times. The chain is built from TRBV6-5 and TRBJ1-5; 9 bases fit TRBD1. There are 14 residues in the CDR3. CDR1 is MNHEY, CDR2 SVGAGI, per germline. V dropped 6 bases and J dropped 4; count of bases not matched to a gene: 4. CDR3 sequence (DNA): TGTGCCAGCAGCCGGGACAGGGCAAATCAGCCCCAGCATTTT. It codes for CASSRDRANQPQHF.

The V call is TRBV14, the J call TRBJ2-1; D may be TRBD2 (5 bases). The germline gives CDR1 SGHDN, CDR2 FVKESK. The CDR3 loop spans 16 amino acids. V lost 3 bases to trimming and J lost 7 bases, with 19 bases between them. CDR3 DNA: TGTGCCAGCAGCCATCGTAAGGGAGCGAGTCGGAATGAGCAGTTCTTC. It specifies CASSHRKGASRNEQFF.

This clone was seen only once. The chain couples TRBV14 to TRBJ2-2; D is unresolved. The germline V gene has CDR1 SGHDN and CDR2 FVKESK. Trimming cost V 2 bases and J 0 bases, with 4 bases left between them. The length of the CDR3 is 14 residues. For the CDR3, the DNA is TGTGCCAGCAGCCAAATAGCGAACACCGGGGAGCTGTTTTTT. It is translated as CASSQIANTGELFF.

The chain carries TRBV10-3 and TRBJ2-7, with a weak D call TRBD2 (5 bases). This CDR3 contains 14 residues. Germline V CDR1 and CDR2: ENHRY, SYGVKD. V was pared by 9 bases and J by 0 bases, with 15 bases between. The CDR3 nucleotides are TGTGCCATGCAGTTGGACTCCCGCTCCTACGAGCAGTACTTC. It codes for CAMQLDSRSYEQYF.

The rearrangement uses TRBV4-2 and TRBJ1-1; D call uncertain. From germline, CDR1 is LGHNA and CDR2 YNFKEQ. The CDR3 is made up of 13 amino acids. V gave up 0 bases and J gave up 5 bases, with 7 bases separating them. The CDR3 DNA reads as TGTGCCAGCAGCCAAGAAGCGTGGACTGAAGCTTTCTTT. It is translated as CASSQEAWTEAFF.

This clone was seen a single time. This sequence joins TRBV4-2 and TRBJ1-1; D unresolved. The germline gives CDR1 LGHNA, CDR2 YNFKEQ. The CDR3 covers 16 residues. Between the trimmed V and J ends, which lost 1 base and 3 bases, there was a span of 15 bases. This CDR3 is CASSQVNGPKDTEAFF. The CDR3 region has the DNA TGTGCCAGCAGCCAAGTAAATGGGCCTAAGGACACTGAAGCTTTCTTT.

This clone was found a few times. CDR3 sequence reads: CASSEGRPSSGNTIYF. Here the CDR3 DNA reads TGTGCCAGCAGTGAAGGCAGGCCCTCCTCTGGAAACACCATATATTTT. The V and J genes are TRBV2 and TRBJ1-3, with D unresolved. Per germline, CDR1 SNHLY and CDR2 FYNNEI. There are 16 residues in the CDR3. Trimming pared 1 base from V and 0 bases from J, leaving 10 bases between.

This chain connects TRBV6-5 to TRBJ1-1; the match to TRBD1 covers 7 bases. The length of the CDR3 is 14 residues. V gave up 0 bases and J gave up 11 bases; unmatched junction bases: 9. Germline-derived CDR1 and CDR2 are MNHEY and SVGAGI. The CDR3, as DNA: TGTGCCAGCAGTTACTCGCAGACAGGGCCCTTGGCTTTCTTT. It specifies CASSYSQTGPLAFF.

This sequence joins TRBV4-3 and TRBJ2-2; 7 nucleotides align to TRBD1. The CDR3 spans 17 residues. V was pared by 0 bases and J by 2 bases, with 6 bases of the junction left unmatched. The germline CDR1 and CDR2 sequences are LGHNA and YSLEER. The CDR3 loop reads CASSQEPTGSNTGELFF. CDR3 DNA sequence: TGCGCCAGCAGCCAAGAACCGACAGGGAGTAACACCGGGGAGCTGTTTTTT.

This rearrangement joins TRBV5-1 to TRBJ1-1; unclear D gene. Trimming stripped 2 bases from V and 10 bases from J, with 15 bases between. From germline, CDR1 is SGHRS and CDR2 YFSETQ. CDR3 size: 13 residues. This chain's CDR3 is CASSFGDTSRAFF. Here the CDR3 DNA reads TGCGCCAGCAGCTTTGGCGACACAAGTAGAGCTTTCTTT.

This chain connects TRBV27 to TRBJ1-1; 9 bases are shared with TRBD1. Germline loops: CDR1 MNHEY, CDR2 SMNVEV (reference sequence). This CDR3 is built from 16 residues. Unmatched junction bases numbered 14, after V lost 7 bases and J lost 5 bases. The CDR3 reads CASTPRTGAQLTEAFF. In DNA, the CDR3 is TGTGCCAGCACTCCTCGGACAGGGGCCCAATTAACTGAAGCTTTCTTT.